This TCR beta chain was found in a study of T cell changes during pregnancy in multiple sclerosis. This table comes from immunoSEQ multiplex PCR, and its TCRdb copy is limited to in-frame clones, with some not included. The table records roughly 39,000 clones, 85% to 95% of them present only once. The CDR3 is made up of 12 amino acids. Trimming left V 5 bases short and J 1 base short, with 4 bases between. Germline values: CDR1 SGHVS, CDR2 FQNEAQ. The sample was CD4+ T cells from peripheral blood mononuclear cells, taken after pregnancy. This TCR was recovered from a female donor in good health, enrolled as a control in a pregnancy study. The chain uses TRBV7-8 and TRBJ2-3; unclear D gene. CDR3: CASSPGTDTQYF. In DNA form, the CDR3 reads TGTGCCAGCAGCCCGGGCACAGATACGCAGTATTTT.